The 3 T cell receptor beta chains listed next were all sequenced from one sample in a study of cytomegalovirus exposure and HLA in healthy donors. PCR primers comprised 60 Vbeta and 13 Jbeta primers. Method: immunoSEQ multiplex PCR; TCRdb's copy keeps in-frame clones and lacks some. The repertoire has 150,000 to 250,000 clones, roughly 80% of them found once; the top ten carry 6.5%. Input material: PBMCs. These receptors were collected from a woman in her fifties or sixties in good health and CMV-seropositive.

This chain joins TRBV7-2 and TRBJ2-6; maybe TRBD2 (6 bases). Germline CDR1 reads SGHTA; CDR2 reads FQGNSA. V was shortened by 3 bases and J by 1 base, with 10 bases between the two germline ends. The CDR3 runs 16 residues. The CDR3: CASSFSGGSGANVLTF. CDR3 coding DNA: TGTGCCAGCAGCTTTAGTGGGGGGTCTGGGGCCAACGTCCTGACTTTC.

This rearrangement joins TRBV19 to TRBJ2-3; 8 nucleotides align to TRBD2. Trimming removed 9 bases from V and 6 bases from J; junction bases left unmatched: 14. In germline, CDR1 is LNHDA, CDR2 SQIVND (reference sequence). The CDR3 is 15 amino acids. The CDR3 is CASCTSGGGLDTQYF. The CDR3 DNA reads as TGTGCCAGCTGTACCAGCGGGGGCGGACTGGATACGCAGTATTTT.

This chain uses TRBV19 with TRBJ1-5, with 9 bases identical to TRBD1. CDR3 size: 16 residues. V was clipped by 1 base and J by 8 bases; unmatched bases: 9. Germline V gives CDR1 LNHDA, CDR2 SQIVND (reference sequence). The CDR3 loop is CASSIAAQGAGEPQHF. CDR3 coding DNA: TGTGCCAGTAGTATAGCGGCACAGGGGGCAGGGGAGCCCCAGCATTTT.